The 11 T cell receptor beta chains in this list originate from one sample, sequenced in a study of blood T cell repertoires in COVID-19. Assay used: immunoSEQ multiplex PCR; TCRdb lists only in-frame clones, some missing. Here the sample spans approximately 300,000 clones, roughly nine tenths being singletons. Sequenced sample: PBMCs or T cells enriched from blood (not recorded which). The receptors shown here come from a woman under 40 who had been exposed to COVID-19.

The J gene is TRBJ1-2, the V gene TRBV7-9; D is unresolved. The CDR3 is made up of 14 amino acids. Trimming took 1 base from V and 4 from J, leaving 10 bases between them. Germline-derived CDR1 and CDR2 are SEHNR and FQNEAQ (reference sequence). The CDR3 DNA follows: TGTGCCAGCAGCTTAGTAGCGCTGGGCTATGGCTACACCTTC. This sequence encodes CASSLVALGYGYTF.

This chain links TRBV7-2 with TRBJ1-2; no definite D call. The V end was cut by 5 bases, the J end by 2 bases, with 18 bases between. From germline, CDR1 is SGHTA and CDR2 FQGNSA. This CDR3 spans 16 amino acids. The CDR3 nucleotides read TGTGCCAGCAGCGCTACCGGGGTCTGGGCCAACTATGGCTACACCTTC. Protein: CASSATGVWANYGYTF.

The V gene is TRBV4-1, the J gene TRBJ2-3, with D possibly TRBD1 on 5 matching bases. Germline CDR1 MGHRA, CDR2 YSYEKL. Trimming shortened V by 1 base and J by 4 bases, and 9 bases separated the two germline ends. The CDR3 totals 14 residues. Here the CDR3 reads CASSQGAGPDTQYF. CDR3 bases: TGCGCCAGCAGCCAAGGGGCAGGGCCAGATACGCAGTATTTT.

For this clone: Additional DNA sequences in this sample encode the identical CDR3. The rearrangement links TRBV30 to TRBJ1-3; D is ambiguous. Germline loops: CDR1 GTSNPN, CDR2 SVGIG (reference sequence). V was cut by 0 bases and J by 0 bases, with 3 bases left in between. This CDR3 is 13 amino acids long. CDR3 sequence reads: CAWSVLSGNTIYF. Written as DNA, the CDR3 is TGTGCCTGGAGTGTACTCTCTGGAAACACCATATATTTT.

The chain is built from TRBV11-3 and TRBJ2-1, with TRBD2 matching over 7 bases. This CDR3 comprises 15 residues. Germline assignment: CDR1 SGHNT and CDR2 YENEEA. V was pared by 3 bases and J by 4 bases, with 6 bases of the junction left unmatched. The CDR3 bases are TGTGCCAGCAGCTTTTCCGGGGGGTCTTACAATGAGCAGTTCTTC. It is translated as CASSFSGGSYNEQFF. Full variable domain (missing parts from reference TRBV11-3 and TRBJ2-1): EAGVVQSPRYKIIEKKQPVAFWCNPISGHNTLYWYLQNLGQGPELLIRYENEEAVDDSQLPKDRFSAERLKGVDSTLKIQPAELGDSAVYLCASSFSGGSYNEQFFGPGTRLTVL.

In DNA form, the CDR3 reads TGTGCCAGCAGCGAGCGACAGGGGGCGGCTACTGGAAACACCATATATTTT. Residues: CASSERQGAATGNTIYF. The J gene is TRBJ1-3, the V gene TRBV7-9; 10 nucleotides agree with TRBD1. V trimming: 5 bases; J trimming: 2 bases; junction bases outside the gene matches: 9. Germline CDR1 SEHNR, CDR2 FQNEAQ (reference sequence). The length of the CDR3 is 17 residues.

This clone occurred once. The chain couples TRBV7-9 to TRBJ2-5; possible D gene TRBD2, 5 bases. The V and J ends lost 5 bases and 4 bases respectively, with 14 bases between them. CDR3 length equals 14 residues. CDR1 is SEHNR and CDR2 is FQNEAQ in the germline V gene (reference sequence). The CDR3 loop reads CASSPHGIGETQYF. For the CDR3, the DNA is TGTGCCAGCAGCCCCCACGGGATAGGAGAGACCCAGTACTTC.

The chain links TRBV7-8 to TRBJ2-3; 13 bases line up with TRBD2. This CDR3 contains 18 residues. Germline V gives CDR1 SGHVS, CDR2 FQNEAQ. J was trimmed by 0 bases and V by 4 bases; bases with no gene match: 7. For the CDR3, the DNA is TGTGCCAGCAGCTCCGGGACTAGCGGGGTATCTAGCACAGATACGCAGTATTTT. Its translation is CASSSGTSGVSSTDTQYF.

The chain employs TRBV5-1 and TRBJ1-1; D is uncertain. The V end was cut by 4 bases, the J end by 3 bases, with 16 bases between. This CDR3 region has 15 residues. CDR1 is SGHRS and CDR2 is YFSETQ in the germline V gene. CDR3 bases: TGCGCCAGCAGCCACCAATGGGCCCTCGACACTGAAGCTTTCTTT. Protein product: CASSHQWALDTEAFF. The full variable domain, its missing parts supplied by reference TRBV5-1 and TRBJ1-1, is KAGVTQTPRYLIKTRGQQVTLSCSPISGHRSVSWYQQTPGQGLQFLFEYFSETQRNKGNFPGRFSGRQFSNSRSEMNVSTLELGDSALYLCASSHQWALDTEAFFGQGTRLTVV.

V and J are TRBV7-9 and TRBJ1-5; possibly TRBD1 for D (5 bases). Deletions cut 5 bases from V and 9 bases from J, with 14 bases between. CDR3 length: 13 residues. Germline CDR1 is SEHNR and CDR2 is FQNEAQ (reference sequence). CDR3 in DNA: TGTGCCAGCAGCCCTACAAGGGGCCCGCCCCAGCATTTT. This encodes CASSPTRGPPQHF. The entire variable domain, with the rest obtained from reference TRBV7-9 and TRBJ1-5, is as follows: DTGVSQNPRHKITKRGQNVTFRCDPISEHNRLYWYRQTLGQGPEFLTYFQNEAQLEKSRLLSDRFSAERPKGSFSTLEIQRTEQGDSAMYLCASSPTRGPPQHFGDGTRLSIL.

The CDR3 sequence is CASSETGSNEKLFF. CDR3 sequence (DNA): TGTGCCAGCAGCGAAACGGGATCTAATGAAAAACTGTTTTTT. The chain has TRBV7-9 and TRBJ1-4; D is ambiguous. This CDR3 is built from 14 residues. V lost 5 bases, J lost 3 bases, and 10 bases lay in between. Per the germline V gene, CDR1 is SEHNR and CDR2 is FQNEAQ (reference sequence).